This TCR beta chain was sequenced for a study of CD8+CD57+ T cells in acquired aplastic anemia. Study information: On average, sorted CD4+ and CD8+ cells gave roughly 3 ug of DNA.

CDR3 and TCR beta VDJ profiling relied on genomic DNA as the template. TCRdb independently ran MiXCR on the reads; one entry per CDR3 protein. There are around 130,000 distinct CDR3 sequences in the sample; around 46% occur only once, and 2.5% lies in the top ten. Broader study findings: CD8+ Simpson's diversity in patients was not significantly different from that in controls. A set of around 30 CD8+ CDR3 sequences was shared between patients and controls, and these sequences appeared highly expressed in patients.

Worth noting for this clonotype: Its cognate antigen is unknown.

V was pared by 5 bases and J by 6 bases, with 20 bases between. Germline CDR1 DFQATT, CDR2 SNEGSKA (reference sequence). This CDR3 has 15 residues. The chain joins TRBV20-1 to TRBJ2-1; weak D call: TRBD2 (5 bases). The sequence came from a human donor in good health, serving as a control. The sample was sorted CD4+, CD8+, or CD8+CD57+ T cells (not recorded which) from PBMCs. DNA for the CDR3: TGCAGTGCTTCCGGAGGATGGGTAAATCGCAATGAGCAGTTCTTC. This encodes CSASGGWVNRNEQFF.